These 13 T cell receptor beta chains were sequenced from one sample in a study of T cells after yellow fever vaccination. Each CDR3 protein gets one entry after TCRdb re-called the 5' RACE reads with MiXCR. The repertoire includes about 550,000 distinct CDR3 sequences, around 21% of them detected once, and roughly an eighth sits in the top ten. Sequenced here: PBMCs, sampled 15 days after the yellow fever booster vaccination. The receptor set was obtained from a man aged 25-45 years who received the YFV17D yellow fever vaccine.

This clonotype has just a few counts. The V and J genes are TRBV5-1 and TRBJ2-1; D is uncertain. CDR3 size: 13 residues. The germline CDR1 and CDR2 sequences are SGHRS and YFSETQ. The V end lost 3 bases, the J end lost 7 bases, and 11 bases lay between the germline ends. CDR3 region: CASSSPHVNEQFF. CDR3 bases: TGCGCCAGCAGCTCGCCACACGTAAATGAGCAGTTCTTC. The variable domain in full, with the rest retrieved from reference TRBV5-1 and TRBJ2-1, is KAGVTQTPRYLIKTRGQQVTLSCSPISGHRSVSWYQQTPGQGLQFLFEYFSETQRNKGNFPGRFSGRQFSNSRSEMNVSTLELGDSALYLCASSSPHVNEQFFGPGTRLTVL.

The chain is built from TRBV4-2 and TRBJ2-3; D remains unclear. V lost 1 base and J lost 5, with 16 bases in between. Germline V gives CDR1 LGHNA, CDR2 YNFKEQ. This CDR3 region has 16 residues. The CDR3: CASSQVSRAEGDTQYF. CDR3 DNA: TGTGCCAGCAGCCAAGTAAGTCGGGCCGAAGGAGATACGCAGTATTTT.

There are a few counts of this clonotype. This sequence joins TRBV6-5 and TRBJ2-1; 10 nucleotides match TRBD2. Germline-derived CDR1 and CDR2 are MNHEY and SVGAGI. V lost 4 bases, J lost 1 base, and 13 bases stayed unmatched. The CDR3 is 19 amino acids. The CDR3 DNA follows: TGTGCCAGCAGTTCTGACATAGCGGGAGGCCTGGCGTCCTACAATGAGCAGTTCTTC. Amino acids: CASSSDIAGGLASYNEQFF.

This clonotype showed up just a few times. The V and J genes are TRBV4-1 and TRBJ1-2; the D is unclear. V was pared by 0 bases and J by 3 bases, with 8 bases between. This CDR3 region has 14 residues. CDR1 MGHRA and CDR2 YSYEKL come from the germline V gene. The chain's CDR3 is CASSQDRTYYGYTF. DNA for the CDR3: TGCGCCAGCAGCCAAGACCGGACCTACTATGGCTACACCTTC.

This clonotype occurred many times. The genes are TRBV20-1 and TRBJ2-7; 8 bases line up with TRBD2. The junction had 10 bases not matched to a gene; V was cut back by 0 bases and J by 3 bases. Germline CDR1 and CDR2: DFQATT and SNEGSKA (reference sequence). The CDR3 spans 16 residues. CDR3 amino acids: CSARDVVASGGYEQYF. The CDR3 DNA sequence: TGCAGTGCTAGAGATGTGGTAGCGAGCGGGGGCTACGAGCAGTACTTC.

The chain has TRBV5-1 and TRBJ2-7; D not resolved. V was cut by 2 bases and J by 3 bases, with 12 bases left in between. The CDR3 consists of 14 residues. The germline gives CDR1 SGHRS, CDR2 YFSETQ. The CDR3 reads CASSFYRMNYEQYF. The CDR3 nucleotides are TGCGCCAGCAGCTTTTACCGGATGAACTACGAGCAGTACTTC.

This chain uses TRBV12-3 or TRBV12-4 with TRBJ2-5, with D possibly being TRBD1 or TRBD2 (6 bases each). The CDR3 has 14 residues. With 6 bases removed from V and 5 bases from J, the gap between germline ends came to 16 bases. The CDR3 sequence: CASSNSPGAETQYF. Here the CDR3 DNA reads TGTGCCAGCAGCAATTCCCCGGGGGCGGAGACCCAGTACTTC.

In its sample, this clonotype was seen many times. The chain combines TRBV7-2 with TRBJ2-4, with 10 bases aligning to TRBD2. The junction had 3 bases not matched to a gene; V was cut back by 8 bases and J by 5 bases. The CDR3 is 13 amino acids. The germline V gene encodes CDR1 SGHTA and CDR2 FQGNSA. In DNA form, the CDR3 reads TGTGCCAGCGGTCTAGCGGGGGAAAACATTCAGTACTTC. This codes for CASGLAGENIQYF.

As concerns this clonotype: Relative to the germline gene, one junction end is altered; a read error may explain this. The chain is built from TRBV7-8 and TRBJ2-1; D assignment may be TRBD1 or TRBD2 (7 bases each). This CDR3 region has 17 residues. Germline CDR1 reads SGHVS; CDR2 reads FQNEAQ. CDR3 loop: CASSLVGTAERGNEQLF. DNA for the CDR3: TGTGCCAGCAGCTTAGTCGGGACAGCCGAGCGGGGCAATGAGCAGCTCTTC.

This clonotype has a handful of counts. The chain recombines TRBV20-1 with TRBJ2-2, with 7 bases aligning to TRBD1. Germline V lookup: CDR1 DFQATT, CDR2 SNEGSKA (reference sequence). CDR3 length: 13 amino acids. V lost 3 bases, J lost 5 bases, and 3 bases stayed unmatched. The CDR3 bases are TGCAGTGCTAGGACAGGGATAACCGGGGAGCTGTTTTTT. It codes for CSARTGITGELFF.

This clonotype appeared a few times. V is TRBV24-1 and J is TRBJ2-2; D is unclear. In germline, CDR1 is KGHDR, CDR2 SFDVKD. The CDR3 contains 15 residues. The ends were cut back, 1 base at V and 4 bases at J, with 9 bases in the middle. Here the CDR3 DNA reads TGTGCCACCAGTGATTTAGGCGTCGGCACCGGGGAGCTGTTTTTT. Translation: CATSDLGVGTGELFF.

For the CDR3, the DNA is TGTGCCTGGGGGACAGCACAAGAGACCCAGTACTTC. Encoded protein: CAWGTAQETQYF. The chain links TRBV30 to TRBJ2-5; 7 bases agree with TRBD1. The junction had 2 bases not matched to a gene; V was cut back by 5 bases and J by 2 bases. The germline CDR1 and CDR2 sequences are GTSNPN and SVGIG (reference sequence). The CDR3 spans 12 residues.

This clonotype was counted only a few times. The V call is TRBV20-1, the J call TRBJ2-1; D remains unclear. V was shortened by 3 bases and J by 4 bases, with 4 bases between the two germline ends. CDR3 size: 11 residues. Germline V gene data show CDR1 as DFQATT and CDR2 as SNEGSKA (reference sequence). The CDR3 DNA follows: TGCAGTGCTAGTGAATACAATGAGCAGTTCTTC. This codes for CSASEYNEQFF.